Listed here is a single TCR beta chain. J was trimmed by 3 bases and V by 6 bases; bases with no gene match: 4. Germline values: CDR1 ENHRY, CDR2 SYGVKD. This CDR3 has 13 residues. The data were obtained in a study of CD8 T cells in Susac syndrome. An input of roughly 0.5 to 1 ug of RNA was subjected to reverse transcription using random hexamers. One entry per CDR3 protein results from TCRdb running MiXCR on the immunoSEQ multiplex PCR reads. The sample holds about 200,000 distinct CDR3 sequences; over 75% are singletons and the top ten take approximately 0.09%. The sequencing sample was made of CD4+ T cells from PBMCs. The clonotype was recovered from a human donor with Susac syndrome. This rearrangement joins TRBV10-3 to TRBJ2-5; 7 bases agree with TRBD1. CDR3 sequence (DNA): TGTGCCATCAGGACAGGGACGGAAGAGACCCAGTACTTC. It specifies CAIRTGTEETQYF.